This T cell receptor beta chain was sequenced for a study of T-cell reconstitution after alpha-beta-depleted transplantation in children. Study-wide points: Reports say that about two months after transplant, the alpha-beta T cells came out of several hundred graft clones that had expanded. After one year, T-cell counts and TCRbeta diversity mostly came from new T cells.

Unique molecular identifiers were incorporated when the TCRbeta library was constructed. TCRdb re-called the PCR reads through MiXCR, storing one row per CDR3 protein. Seen here are tens of thousands of distinct CDR3 sequences, around 40% observed once, and the top ten hold approximately 98%. Germline values: CDR1 SQVTM, CDR2 ANQGSEA. The ends were cut back, 3 bases at V and 5 bases at J, with 10 bases in the middle. This CDR3 is 12 amino acids long. In the case of this clonotype: Its antigen remains unknown.

This rearrangement joins TRBV29-1 to TRBJ2-5; the D call may be TRBD1 or TRBD2 (5 bases each). This clonotype was sampled from a male patient between 5 and 17 years old who had a stem cell transplant for acute lymphoblastic leukemia, so the T cells may come from the graft donor. The sample was PBMCs, mostly from graft donor cells, taken 360 days after TCRalphabeta/CD19-depleted stem cell transplant. The CDR3 DNA is TGCAGCGTTGATGGGGGATTCGAGACCCAGTACTTC. This sequence encodes CSVDGGFETQYF. The variable domain in full, with the rest retrieved from reference TRBV29-1 and TRBJ2-5, is SAVISQKPSRDICQRGTSLTIQCQVDSQVTMMFWYRQQPGQSLTLIATANQGSEATYESGFVIDKFPISRPNLTFSTLTVSNMSPEDSSIYLCSVDGGFETQYFGPGTRLLVL.